This TCR beta chain came from a study of identical twins. Overall study findings and caveats: Whereas memory repertoires showed no such difference, abundant cord blood beta clonotypes carried fewer insertions.

This clonotype was counted only a few times. Its antigen is not known. The CDR3 has 13 amino acids. V lost 6 bases and J 3 bases, leaving 8 bases between the germline ends. A single record per CDR3 protein comes from TCRdb applying MiXCR to the 5' RACE reads. The sample carries fewer than 900,000 distinct CDR3 sequences, around a sixth recorded once. This sample was shared with a second study, whose subject was T cells expressing NK-cell markers. That study reports: The TCR beta repertoires originated in sorted CD3+CD56+NKG2C+, CD3+CD56+NKG2C- and CD3+CD56-NKG2C+ T cells. HCMV seropositivity marked seven of the eight sequenced donors; one was seronegative.

The clonotype was recovered from a woman between 18 and 29 years old in good health. Sequencing was done on a sample of PBMCs. V and J are TRBV12-3 or TRBV12-4 and TRBJ2-2; D not resolved. This CDR3 is CASSPRHTGELFF. The CDR3 coding sequence is TGTGCCAGCAGCCCTAGACACACCGGGGAGCTGTTTTTT.